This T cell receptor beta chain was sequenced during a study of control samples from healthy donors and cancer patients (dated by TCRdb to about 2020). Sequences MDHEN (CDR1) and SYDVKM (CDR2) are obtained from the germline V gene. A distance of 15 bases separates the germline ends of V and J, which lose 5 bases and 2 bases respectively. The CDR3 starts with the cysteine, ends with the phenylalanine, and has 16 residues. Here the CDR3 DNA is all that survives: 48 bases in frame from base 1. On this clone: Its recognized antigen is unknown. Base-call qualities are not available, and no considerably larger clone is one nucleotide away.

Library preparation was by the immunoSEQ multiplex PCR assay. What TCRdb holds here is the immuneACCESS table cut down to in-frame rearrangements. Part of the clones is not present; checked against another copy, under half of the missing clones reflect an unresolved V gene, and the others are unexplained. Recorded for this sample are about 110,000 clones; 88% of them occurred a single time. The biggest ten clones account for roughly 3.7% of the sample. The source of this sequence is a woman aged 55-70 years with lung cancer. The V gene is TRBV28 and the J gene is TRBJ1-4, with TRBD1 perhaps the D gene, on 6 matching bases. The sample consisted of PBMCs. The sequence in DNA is TGTGCCAGCAGTCCCCCGGACAGCCCTACTAATGAAAAACTGTTTTTT. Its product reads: CASSPPDSPTNEKLFF.